The 19 T cell receptor beta chains below come from one sample, sequenced in a study of cytomegalovirus exposure and HLA in healthy donors. 60 Vbeta and 13 Jbeta primers were used in PCR. The method was immunoSEQ multiplex PCR; TCRdb's version includes in-frame clones alone and lacks a portion of them. The table counts tens of thousands of clones; about 4% lies in the top ten. The sequencing input was PBMCs. Receptor source: a female donor in good health and CMV-seropositive.

V is TRBV18 and J is TRBJ1-1; D perhaps matches TRBD1 (5 bases). CDR3 length: 15 amino acids. Per the germline V gene, CDR1 is KGHSH and CDR2 is LQKENI. Between the trimmed V and J ends, which lost 1 base and 1 base, there was a span of 10 bases. CDR3 sequence: CASSPQDRSNTEAFF. DNA of the CDR3: TGTGCCAGCTCACCACAAGACAGATCGAACACTGAAGCTTTCTTT.

This chain joins TRBV6-4 and TRBJ1-2; tentatively, D is TRBD1 (6 bases). The CDR3 contains 13 residues. V gave up 5 bases and J gave up 7 bases, with 14 bases separating them. The V gene's germline CDR1 is MRHNA and CDR2 SNTAGT. DNA for the CDR3: TGTGCCAGCAGTAACGAGGGGGTAGGTGGCTACACCTTC. This translates into CASSNEGVGGYTF.

J is TRBJ1-2 and V is TRBV7-2, with TRBD1 as a possible D gene (6 bases). Trimming pared 6 bases from V and 2 bases from J, leaving 13 bases between. Germline V CDR1 and CDR2: SGHTA, FQGNSA. The CDR3 contains 14 residues. This CDR3 is CASSFDRQNYGYTF. The CDR3 nucleotides read TGTGCCAGCAGTTTTGACAGGCAAAACTATGGCTACACCTTC.

This chain joins TRBV6-6 and TRBJ2-6; the D gene is possibly TRBD2 (5 bases). Germline CDR1 reads MNHNY; CDR2 reads SVGAGI (reference sequence). The V end was cut by 7 bases, the J end by 4 bases, with 14 bases between. This CDR3 contains 15 residues. CDR3 sequence (DNA): TGTGCCAGCACCCCTCGGGGAGCCGGGGCCAACGTCCTGACTTTC. Residues: CASTPRGAGANVLTF.

The chain is built from TRBV19 and TRBJ2-5; 11 bases map to TRBD1. Looked up from germline, CDR1 is LNHDA and CDR2 is SQIVND (reference sequence). This CDR3 comprises 15 residues. V lost 10 bases, J lost 3 bases, and 10 bases stayed unmatched. This CDR3 is CATYDPGQGEETQYF. CDR3 DNA: TGTGCCACCTACGATCCGGGACAGGGGGAAGAGACCCAGTACTTC.

CDR3 amino acids: CASSRLGGANEKLFF. The CDR3 DNA reads TGTGCCAGCAGCCGTTTAGGGGGGGCGAATGAAAAACTGTTTTTT. This chain connects TRBV7-8 to TRBJ1-4; D is possibly TRBD1 (6 bases). The ends were cut back, 5 bases at V and 5 bases at J, with 15 bases in the middle. The CDR3 consists of 15 residues. The germline V gene encodes CDR1 SGHVS and CDR2 FQNEAQ.

The CDR3 loop is CASSQAGTGNYGYTF. The DNA of the CDR3 is TGTGCCAGCAGCCAAGCGGGGACAGGGAACTATGGCTACACCTTC. V usage is TRBV4-2 and J usage is TRBJ1-2; 9 bases match TRBD1. This CDR3 is built from 15 residues. V shed 1 base, J shed 2 bases, and the junction held 2 bases outside the gene matches. Germline loops: CDR1 LGHNA, CDR2 YNFKEQ.

The chain uses TRBV18 and TRBJ2-3, with 11 bases matching TRBD2. Unmatched junction bases numbered 2, after V lost 3 bases and J lost 3 bases. CDR3 length equals 15 residues. Germline V lookup: CDR1 KGHSH, CDR2 LQKENI. The CDR3 DNA follows: TGTGCCAGCTCACCGGGACTAGCGGTTACAGATACGCAGTATTTT. It specifies CASSPGLAVTDTQYF.

The chain uses TRBV29-1 and TRBJ1-2; D is undetermined. The CDR3 has 12 amino acids. Trimming stripped 6 bases from V and 6 bases from J, with 14 bases between. The germline gives CDR1 SQVTM, CDR2 ANQGSEA. For the CDR3, the DNA is TGCAGCGTGGCGGCTGGGTTCGATGGCTACACCTTC. It specifies CSVAAGFDGYTF.

This chain uses TRBV6-5 with TRBJ2-7; TRBD1 might be the D (6 bases). This CDR3 is 15 amino acids long. Germline V gene sequence: CDR1 MNHEY, CDR2 SVGAGI. With 5 bases removed from V and 2 bases from J, the gap between germline ends came to 16 bases. CDR3 loop: CASSPTGDPAYEQYF. The CDR3 DNA follows: TGTGCCAGCAGTCCGACAGGAGATCCCGCCTACGAGCAGTACTTC.

The V gene is TRBV7-9, the J gene TRBJ2-5; a possible D gene is TRBD1 (5 bases). The germline gives CDR1 SEHNR, CDR2 FQNEAQ (reference sequence). V was pared by 0 bases and J by 2 bases, with 7 bases between. This CDR3 spans 14 amino acids. The DNA of the CDR3 is TGTGCCAGCAGCTTAGCGGGGCGGCAAGAGACCCAGTACTTC. It yields the protein CASSLAGRQETQYF. The full variable domain, in which reference TRBV7-9 and TRBJ2-5 provide the parts outside the CDR3, is DTGVSQNPRHKITKRGQNVTFRCDPISEHNRLYWYRQTLGQGPEFLTYFQNEAQLEKSRLLSDRFSAERPKGSFSTLEIQRTEQGDSAMYLCASSLAGRQETQYFGPGTRLLVL.

The V call is TRBV11-1, the J call TRBJ1-1, with D possibly being TRBD1 (6 bases). Germline CDR1 and CDR2: SGHAT and FQDESV (reference sequence). This CDR3 comprises 13 residues. V lost 4 bases and J 3 bases, leaving 9 bases between the germline ends. This CDR3 is CASSSQGHTEAFF. CDR3 bases: TGTGCCAGCAGCTCACAGGGCCACACTGAAGCTTTCTTT.

The chain links TRBV6-1 to TRBJ1-1; TRBD1 matches 10 bases. Germline V gene sequence: CDR1 MNHNS, CDR2 SASEGT. The CDR3 loop spans 13 amino acids. J was trimmed by 4 bases and V by 4 bases; bases with no gene match: 0. The CDR3 bases are TGTGCCAGCAGTGGGACAGGGGGCACTGAAGCTTTCTTT. Encoded protein: CASSGTGGTEAFF.

V and J are TRBV5-1 and TRBJ2-3; weak D call: TRBD2 (5 bases). V dropped 5 bases and J dropped 7 bases, with 17 bases sitting between them. Germline V gene sequence: CDR1 SGHRS, CDR2 YFSETQ. The CDR3 contains 14 residues. The CDR3 loop reads CASRHLSDLHTQYF. The CDR3 DNA sequence: TGCGCCAGCAGGCATCTTAGCGACCTACATACGCAGTATTTT. Based on the CDR3 plus reference TRBV5-1 and TRBJ2-3, the full variable domain is KAGVTQTPRYLIKTRGQQVTLSCSPISGHRSVSWYQQTPGQGLQFLFEYFSETQRNKGNFPGRFSGRQFSNSRSEMNVSTLELGDSALYLCASRHLSDLHTQYFGPGTRLTVL.

The genes are TRBV28 and TRBJ1-1; D is uncertain. This CDR3 is 11 amino acids long. Trimming stripped 1 base from V and 8 bases from J, with 5 bases between. The germline V gene encodes CDR1 MDHEN and CDR2 SYDVKM. The CDR3 DNA follows: TGTGCCAGCAGTTTATCCCGGGAAGCTTTCTTT. Protein: CASSLSREAFF.

J is TRBJ2-1 and V is TRBV7-9; unclear D gene. The CDR3 runs 11 residues. Trimming cost V 9 bases and J 8 bases, with 11 bases left between them. Germline loops: CDR1 SEHNR, CDR2 FQNEAQ (reference sequence). CDR3 residues: CASPGPYEQFF. Written as DNA, the CDR3 is TGTGCCAGTCCCGGTCCCTATGAGCAGTTCTTC.

The CDR3 region is CASSLQGAGNQPQHF. CDR3 nucleotide sequence: TGTGCCAGCAGTCTTCAGGGGGCAGGGAATCAGCCCCAGCATTTT. The chain carries TRBV2 and TRBJ1-5; 8 positions agree with TRBD1. CDR3 length equals 15 residues. J lost 4 bases, V lost 5 bases, and 7 bases had no gene match. Germline CDR1 is SNHLY and CDR2 is FYNNEI. Full variable domain (rest looked up from reference TRBV2 and TRBJ1-5): EPEVTQTPSHQVTQMGQEVILRCVPISNHLYFYWYRQILGQKVEFLVSFYNNEISEKSEIFDDQFSVERPDGSNFTLKIRSTKLEDSAMYFCASSLQGAGNQPQHFGDGTRLSIL.

The CDR3 protein is CASSLIYNAYEQYF. Here the CDR3 DNA reads TGTGCCAGCAGTCTGATTTACAACGCCTACGAGCAGTACTTC. The J gene is TRBJ2-7, the V gene TRBV27; D ambiguous. V was cut by 5 bases and J by 2 bases, with 13 bases left in between. The CDR3 sequence is 14 residues long. Germline V gene sequence: CDR1 MNHEY, CDR2 SMNVEV (reference sequence).

V usage is TRBV28 and J usage is TRBJ1-5, with 10 positions matching TRBD1. V was pared by 5 bases and J by 4 bases, with 14 bases of the junction left unmatched. Looked up from germline, CDR1 is MDHEN and CDR2 is SYDVKM. This CDR3 has 18 residues. The CDR3 coding sequence is TGTGCCAGCAGTCCCTCGGGACAGGGGCGCCGGAATAATCAGCCCCAGCATTTT. Protein product: CASSPSGQGRRNNQPQHF. Using reference TRBV28 and TRBJ1-5 for the parts outside the CDR3, the full variable domain is DVKVTQSSRYLVKRTGEKVFLECVQDMDHENMFWYRQDPGLGLRLIYFSYDVKMKEKGDIPEGYSVSREKKERFSLILESASTNQTSMYLCASSPSGQGRRNNQPQHFGDGTRLSIL.